This entry describes one T cell receptor beta chain. No antigen is known for it. These donors counted as nominally healthy when sampled, but unrecorded immune exposures were likely. This specimen belongs to a study of cytomegalovirus exposure and HLA in healthy donors. This CDR3 comprises 15 residues. V lost 2 bases, J lost 4 bases, and 11 bases lay in between. The germline gives CDR1 WSHSY, CDR2 SAAADI. Study-wide results and limits: Data from an earlier analysis indicated that most TCR beta V segments were productive either about 90% or about 30% of the time. Prediction of most subjects' HLA-A and HLA-B alleles by TCR beta sequences was reportedly accurate.

Primers: 60 Vbeta forward and 13 Jbeta reverse. The protocol was immunoSEQ multiplex PCR, while the TCRdb copy is restricted to in-frame clones and leaves out a portion. The data hold 200,000 or so clones, with roughly 83% observed a single time. The V call is TRBV10-2, the J call TRBJ1-4, with D unresolved. Sample: PBMCs. This TCR came from a girl aged 10 to 17 in good health and CMV-seronegative. CDR3 residues: CASSETTTINEKLFF. CDR3 in DNA: TGCGCCAGCAGTGAGACAACAACTATTAATGAAAAACTGTTTTTT.